This TCR beta chain originates from a study of blood T cell repertoires in COVID-19. Study-wide background: PBMCs, B-cell-depleted T cells, or T cells were the source of the cDNA or gDNA that made up the material.

This CDR3 region has 16 residues. Germline lookup yields CDR1 SGHRS and CDR2 YFSETQ. Deletions cut 4 bases from V and 6 bases from J, with 21 bases between. Authors' analysis steps: Estimates of nucleated cell counts were drawn from the amplification of reference gene primers. Assay used: immunoSEQ multiplex PCR; TCRdb lists only in-frame clones, some missing. V, J and clone size are those of that table, while D and trimming were read from the DNA. Of roughly 69,000 clones detected, around 87% appear once; the ten largest clones hold 4% to 6.5%. The origin of this receptor is a man aged 50-60 years with acute or convalescent COVID-19. The rearrangement links TRBV5-1 to TRBJ2-3; D may be TRBD1 (6 bases). The specimen sequenced was peripheral blood. CDR3 protein: CASSRPSEVQGDTQYF. CDR3 in DNA: TGCGCCAGCAGCCGCCCAAGTGAAGTCCAGGGGGATACGCAGTATTTT. The variable domain in full, completed from reference TRBV5-1 and TRBJ2-3, reads KAGVTQTPRYLIKTRGQQVTLSCSPISGHRSVSWYQQTPGQGLQFLFEYFSETQRNKGNFPGRFSGRQFSNSRSEMNVSTLELGDSALYLCASSRPSEVQGDTQYFGPGTRLTVL.